This T cell receptor beta chain came from a study of beta chain features in type 1 diabetes (dated 2018 in TCRdb). For context, the study as a whole: Mean age, gender distribution, total cell number and subset yield did not differ between patients and healthy donors. A total of 107,917,701 sorted cells were examined across all samples, and the number of cells per subset was strongly correlated with RNA yield. The study compared the TCRB repertoires of sorted circulating CD4+ T cell subsets in recently diagnosed type 1 diabetes patients with those in matched healthy donors. Naive and central memory subsets were obtained from all 30 or so donors, but regulatory and stem cell-like memory subsets were isolated from only 8 patients and about eight healthy donors.

This clone was picked up a small number of times. Its antigen is still unknown. Base-call qualities are not available, and no considerably larger clone is one nucleotide away. Paper-wide results and their limitations: Naive, central memory and regulatory TCRB repertoires appeared to be more alike among patients than among healthy donors. At VDJ recombination sites, type 1 diabetes patients had fewer insertions and more deleted nucleotides, which implies abnormalities in thymic rearrangement. Because cDNA was sequenced instead of genomic DNA, activated cells with high expression could be over-represented, although the groups did not differ in activation or CD3 levels. In all four CD4+ subsets, TCRB CDR3 length was moderately but significantly shorter in type 1 diabetes patients. HLA sub-analyses involved small numbers of individuals, so any influence of HLA type on TCRB rearrangement remained unresolved. Shorter templates might have been favored by PCR, but patient and control samples were amplified and corrected together, so both groups would have been affected equally by any skew.

All of the isolated RNA was reverse transcribed with the High Capacity cDNA Reverse Transcription Kit, so expressed TCRB transcripts were sequenced. Deep immunoSEQ sequencing was performed on naive, central memory and regulatory T cell samples, with an average of around 3.5 million total reads per sample. After sorted cells were lysed in RLT buffer, RNA was extracted with DNase-treated RNeasy Micro or Mini kits, with the choice depending on cell number. To prevent cross-contamination, each cell subset was processed individually, whereas patient and healthy donor samples were processed jointly. TCRB sequences were amplified from cDNA with the immunoSEQ multiplex PCR, producing 87-bp fragments spanning the CDR3 region. Sequencing of the amplicons was done on the Illumina HiSeq platform. The published analysis was carried out like this. Synthetic template baselines were used to correct PCR bias computationally, reads within Hamming distance 2 were collapsed together, and singletons that could not be merged were discarded. By aligning reads against IMGT, V, D and J genes, CDR3 length, and insertions or deletions at six rearrangement sites were assigned. Within each subset, clonotype counts were normalized to the number of sorted cells before true diversity and Gini coefficients were calculated with the tcR R package. Repertoire sharing was quantified using the overlap coefficient calculated on TCRB nucleotide sequences. As a proxy for the pre-selection repertoire, out-of-frame TCRB sequences from naive cells were analyzed. In TCRdb, the immuneACCESS table is reduced to in-frame sequences with V and J assigned. These tables do not hold every clone; where another copy was compared, an unresolved V gene accounts for under half, and the others remain unexplained. The D gene and trimming were derived from the DNA, and the V and J assignments and clone size from that table. The sample records about 230,000 clones, approximately 16% of which are singletons. The top ten clones comprise roughly 0.08% of the sample.

From each donor, a single peripheral blood sample of 90 to 150 mL on average was drawn into heparinised tubes. A BD FACSAria II was used to sort naive, central memory, regulatory and stem cell-like memory CD4+ T cells with a panel that included CD45RO, CCR7, CD25, CD127, CD95 and CD27. All sorted populations exceeded 98% purity. Right away, PBMCs were isolated by Lymphoprep density gradient centrifugation and were stained directly, with no culture step. Samples were stained and sorted in pairs, with one healthy donor and one patient per experiment, so that batch effects were minimized. Reading from cysteine to phenylalanine, the CDR3 counts 16 amino acids. The kept DNA is CDR3 alone, 48 bases in frame from the first base. V is shortened by 1 base, J by 0 bases, and the region joining them spans 11 bases. CDR1 and CDR2, looked up from the germline V gene, are SGDLS and YYNGEE.

The rearranged chain carries TRBV9 and TRBJ2-1, with the D gene not clear enough to name. The source of this sequence is a man aged 25-45 years with type 1 diabetes. Sample: naive CD4+ T cells from blood. Read against the paper, the sample's cell subset or site label means: true naive CD4+ T cells. The sequenced DNA is TGTGCCAGCAGCGTAAAGGACGGCAGCTCCTACAATGAGCAGTTCTTC. This sequence encodes CASSVKDGSSYNEQFF.